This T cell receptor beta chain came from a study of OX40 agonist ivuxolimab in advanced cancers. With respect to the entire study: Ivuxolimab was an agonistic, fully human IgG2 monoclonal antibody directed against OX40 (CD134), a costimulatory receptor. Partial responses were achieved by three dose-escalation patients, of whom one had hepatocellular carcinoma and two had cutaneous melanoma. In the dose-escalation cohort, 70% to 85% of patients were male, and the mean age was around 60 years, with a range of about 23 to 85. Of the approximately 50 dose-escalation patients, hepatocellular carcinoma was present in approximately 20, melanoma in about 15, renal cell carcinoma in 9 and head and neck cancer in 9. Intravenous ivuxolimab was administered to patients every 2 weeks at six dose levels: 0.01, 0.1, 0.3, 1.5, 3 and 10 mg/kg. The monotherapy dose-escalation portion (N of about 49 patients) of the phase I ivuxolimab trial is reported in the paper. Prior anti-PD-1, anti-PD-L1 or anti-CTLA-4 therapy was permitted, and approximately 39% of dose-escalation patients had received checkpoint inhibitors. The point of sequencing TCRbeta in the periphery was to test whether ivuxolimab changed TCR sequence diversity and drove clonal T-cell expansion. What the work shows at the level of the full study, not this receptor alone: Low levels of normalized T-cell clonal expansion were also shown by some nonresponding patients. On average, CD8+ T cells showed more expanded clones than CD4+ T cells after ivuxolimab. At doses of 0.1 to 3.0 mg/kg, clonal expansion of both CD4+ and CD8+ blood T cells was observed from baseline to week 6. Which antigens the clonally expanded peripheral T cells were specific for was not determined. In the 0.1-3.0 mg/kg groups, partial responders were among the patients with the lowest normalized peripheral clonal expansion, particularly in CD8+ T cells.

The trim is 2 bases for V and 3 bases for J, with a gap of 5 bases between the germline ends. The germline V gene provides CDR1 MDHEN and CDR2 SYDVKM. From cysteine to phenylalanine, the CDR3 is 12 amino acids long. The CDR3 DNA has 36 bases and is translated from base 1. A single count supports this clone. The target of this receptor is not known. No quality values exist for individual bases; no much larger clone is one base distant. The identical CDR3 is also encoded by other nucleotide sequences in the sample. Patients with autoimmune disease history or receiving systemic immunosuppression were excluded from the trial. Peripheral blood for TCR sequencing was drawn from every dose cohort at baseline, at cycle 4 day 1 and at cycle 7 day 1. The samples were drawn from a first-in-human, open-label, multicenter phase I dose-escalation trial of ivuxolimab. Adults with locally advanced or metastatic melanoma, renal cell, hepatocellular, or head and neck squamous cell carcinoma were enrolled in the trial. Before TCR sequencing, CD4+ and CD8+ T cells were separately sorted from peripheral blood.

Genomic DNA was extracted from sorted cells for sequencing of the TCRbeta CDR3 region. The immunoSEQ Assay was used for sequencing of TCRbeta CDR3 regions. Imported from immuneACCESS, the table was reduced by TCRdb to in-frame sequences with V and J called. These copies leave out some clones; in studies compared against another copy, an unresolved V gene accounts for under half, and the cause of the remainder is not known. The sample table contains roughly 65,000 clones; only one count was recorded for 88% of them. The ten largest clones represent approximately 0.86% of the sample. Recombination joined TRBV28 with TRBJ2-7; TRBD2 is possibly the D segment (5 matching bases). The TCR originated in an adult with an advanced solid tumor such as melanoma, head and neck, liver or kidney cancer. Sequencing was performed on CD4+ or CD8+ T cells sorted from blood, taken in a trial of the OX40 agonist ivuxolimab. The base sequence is TGTGCCAGCAGTTTAGGGAGCTACGAGCAGTACTTC. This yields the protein CASSLGSYEQYF.